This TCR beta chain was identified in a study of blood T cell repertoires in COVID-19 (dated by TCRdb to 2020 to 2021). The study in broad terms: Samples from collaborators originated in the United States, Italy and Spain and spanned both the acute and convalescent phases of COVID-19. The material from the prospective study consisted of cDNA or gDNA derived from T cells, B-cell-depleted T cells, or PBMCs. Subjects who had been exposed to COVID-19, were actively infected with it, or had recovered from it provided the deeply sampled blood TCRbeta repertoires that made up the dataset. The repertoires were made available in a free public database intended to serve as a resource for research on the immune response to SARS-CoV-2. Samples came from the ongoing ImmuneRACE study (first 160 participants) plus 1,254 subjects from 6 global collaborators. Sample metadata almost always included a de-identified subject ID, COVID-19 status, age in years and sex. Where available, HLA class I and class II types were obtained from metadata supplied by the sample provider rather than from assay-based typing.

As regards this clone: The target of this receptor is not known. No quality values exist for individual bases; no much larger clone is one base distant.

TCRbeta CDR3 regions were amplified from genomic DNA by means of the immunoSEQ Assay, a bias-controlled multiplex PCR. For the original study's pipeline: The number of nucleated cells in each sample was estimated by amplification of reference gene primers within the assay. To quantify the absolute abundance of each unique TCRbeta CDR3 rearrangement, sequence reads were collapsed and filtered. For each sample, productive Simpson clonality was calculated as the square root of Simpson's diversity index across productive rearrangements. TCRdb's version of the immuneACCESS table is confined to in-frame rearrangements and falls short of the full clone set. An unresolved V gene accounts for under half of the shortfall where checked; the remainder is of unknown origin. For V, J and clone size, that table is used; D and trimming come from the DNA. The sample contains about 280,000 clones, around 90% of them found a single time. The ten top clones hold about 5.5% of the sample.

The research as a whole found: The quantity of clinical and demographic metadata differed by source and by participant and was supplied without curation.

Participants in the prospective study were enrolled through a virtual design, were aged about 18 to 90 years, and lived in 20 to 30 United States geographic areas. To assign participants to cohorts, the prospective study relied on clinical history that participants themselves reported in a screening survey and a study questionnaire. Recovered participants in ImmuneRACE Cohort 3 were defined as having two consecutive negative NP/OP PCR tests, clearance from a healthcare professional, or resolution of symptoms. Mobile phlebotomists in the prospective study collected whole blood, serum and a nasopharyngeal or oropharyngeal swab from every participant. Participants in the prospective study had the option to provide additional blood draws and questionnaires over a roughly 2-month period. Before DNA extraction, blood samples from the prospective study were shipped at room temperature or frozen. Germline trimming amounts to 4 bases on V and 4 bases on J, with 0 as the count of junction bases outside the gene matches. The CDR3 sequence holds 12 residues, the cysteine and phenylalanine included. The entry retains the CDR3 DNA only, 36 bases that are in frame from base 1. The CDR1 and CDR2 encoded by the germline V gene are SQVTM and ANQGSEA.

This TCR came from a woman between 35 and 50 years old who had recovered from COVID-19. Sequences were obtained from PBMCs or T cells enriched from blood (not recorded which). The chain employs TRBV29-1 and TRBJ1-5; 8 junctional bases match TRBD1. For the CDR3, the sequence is CSVGQGNQPQHF. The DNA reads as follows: TGCAGCGTTGGACAGGGGAATCAGCCCCAGCATTTT.